What follows are 10 T cell receptor beta chains derived from one specimen sequenced in a study of T cell responses to AZD1222 COVID-19 vaccine. Libraries were prepared by immunoSEQ multiplex PCR; TCRdb keeps only in-frame clonotypes and omits some of them. The table lists roughly 140,000 clones, approximately 89% of them singletons, with roughly 16% in the top ten. Material: peripheral blood, obtained on day 0 of AZD1222 vaccination. The receptor source for this set is an adult in good health.

The rearrangement joins TRBV2 to TRBJ1-2; the D is unclear. This CDR3 comprises 13 residues. Germline CDR1 reads SNHLY; CDR2 reads FYNNEI. Trimming stripped 4 bases from V and 5 bases from J, with 11 bases between. Here the CDR3 DNA reads TGTGCCAGCAGTGCAGGCGCCGGGTATGGCTACACCTTC. As protein: CASSAGAGYGYTF.

This clone has only one observation. CDR3 coding DNA: TGTGCCAGCAGTGACGAGGGGGGTGGAAAAAAACTGTTTTTT. Translation: CASSDEGGGKKLFF. J is TRBJ1-4 and V is TRBV2, with TRBD1 as a possible D gene (6 bases). CDR3 length: 14 residues. Trimming removed 3 bases from V and 9 bases from J, with 14 bases in between. CDR1 is SNHLY and CDR2 is FYNNEI in the germline V gene.

The chain uses TRBV9 and TRBJ2-7; TRBD1 agrees at 7 bases. This CDR3 is 15 amino acids long. In germline, CDR1 is SGDLS, CDR2 YYNGEE. Unmatched junction bases numbered 7, after V lost 2 bases and J lost 2 bases. CDR3 residues: CASSVRDRSPYEQYF. DNA for the CDR3: TGTGCCAGCAGCGTTCGGGACAGATCCCCCTACGAGCAGTACTTC.

This clone was seen a single time. V usage is TRBV19 and J usage is TRBJ1-2; TRBD1 might be the D (6 bases). The CDR3 contains 18 residues. Germline CDR1 is LNHDA and CDR2 is SQIVND (reference sequence). V was pared by 4 bases and J by 2 bases, with 23 bases between. The CDR3 nucleotides read TGTGCCAGTAGTACCGGAGGGGGGCAGGCCCAACAAAACTATGGCTACACCTTC. It specifies CASSTGGGQAQQNYGYTF.

The genes are TRBV10-3 and TRBJ1-1, with a possible D match to TRBD1 (5 bases). The CDR3 extends over 15 amino acids. Trimming shortened V by 6 bases and J by 1 base, and 15 bases separated the two germline ends. Germline CDR1 reads ENHRY; CDR2 reads SYGVKD. The CDR3 reads CAISEGSRANTEAFF. The CDR3 DNA reads TGTGCCATCAGCGAGGGGTCTCGGGCGAACACTGAAGCTTTCTTT.

This chain joins TRBV5-6 and TRBJ1-1; no reliable D call. With 4 bases removed from V and 4 bases from J, the gap between germline ends came to 11 bases. In germline, CDR1 is SGHDT, CDR2 YYEEEE. This CDR3 is built from 13 residues. For the CDR3, the DNA is TGTGCCAGCAGCCCAAGACATGTCACTGAAGCTTTCTTT. This gives the protein CASSPRHVTEAFF.

The chain carries TRBV19 and TRBJ1-4; TRBD1 might be the D (5 bases). V lost 7 bases and J lost 10, with 22 bases in between. The CDR3 extends over 15 amino acids. The V gene's germline CDR1 is LNHDA and CDR2 SQIVND (reference sequence). The CDR3 here is CASIGFQGPLGKLFF. The CDR3 nucleotides are TGTGCCAGTATCGGATTTCAGGGTCCTCTCGGAAAACTGTTTTTT.

The chain employs TRBV7-2 and TRBJ2-7; 7 bases are shared with TRBD1. This CDR3 is 15 amino acids long. CDR1 and CDR2 (germline): SGHTA, FQGNSA. V lost 3 bases to trimming and J lost 3 bases; unmatched junction nucleotides: 8. The CDR3 coding sequence is TGTGCCAGCAGCTTTATTTTAGACAGGGTCTACGAGCAGTACTTC. Encoded protein: CASSFILDRVYEQYF.

The chain uses TRBV6-5 and TRBJ1-1; TRBD1 matches at 7 bases. The CDR3 consists of 14 residues. Germline trimming cut 5 bases from V and 0 bases from J; bases unmatched to any gene: 3. Germline values: CDR1 MNHEY, CDR2 SVGAGI. The CDR3 loop reads CASSRDSMNTEAFF. The CDR3 nucleotides are TGTGCCAGCAGTCGGGACAGCATGAACACTGAAGCTTTCTTT.

About this clone itself: This specimen includes other DNA sequences encoding the same CDR3. V is TRBV19 and J is TRBJ1-1; tentatively, D is TRBD1 (5 bases). There are 13 residues in the CDR3. Looked up from germline, CDR1 is LNHDA and CDR2 is SQIVND (reference sequence). V shed 0 bases and J shed 3 bases, with 5 bases lying between them. CDR3: CASSIDRDTEAFF. DNA for the CDR3: TGTGCCAGTAGTATAGACAGGGACACTGAAGCTTTCTTT.